The rows below give T cell receptor beta chains drawn from one sample of a study of blood T cell repertoires in COVID-19. Using immunoSEQ multiplex PCR, the repertoire was profiled, and TCRdb retains in-frame clones only, with some absent. This sample yields 75,000 to 100,000 clones, of which over 75% are seen a single time; roughly 6.8% belongs to the top ten. Sequenced input: peripheral blood. The receptors were gathered from a human donor with acute or convalescent COVID-19. The donor label of this sample is uncertain. The CDR3 runs from the conserved cysteine through the conserved F or W. Each record gives: clone size, J gene, V gene, D gene, CDR3 protein, CDR3 DNA. D genes are given only for firm matches. Size is omitted from some rows. Given values are once, few, many or a class for expanded clones.

-	TRBJ1-4	TRBV7-9	-	CASSPRAGKLFF	TGTGCCAGCAGCCCGCGGGCAGGAAAACTGTTTTTT
once	TRBJ1-1	TRBV29-1	TRBD1	CSATQGSNTEAFF	TGCAGCGCAACACAGGGGTCGAACACTGAAGCTTTCTTT
-	TRBJ1-2	TRBV7-8	TRBD1	CASRPGTDYGYTF	TGTGCCAGCAGACCCGGGACAGACTATGGCTACACCTTC
-	TRBJ2-7	TRBV24-1	-	CATSDSGSLSYEQYF	TGTGCCACCAGTGATTCCGGGAGCTTATCCTACGAGCAGTACTTC
-	TRBJ2-6	TRBV30	TRBD1	CASFRDRVNVLTF	TGTGCCTCTTTCCGGGACAGGGTCAATGTCCTGACTTTC
-	TRBJ2-7	TRBV6-5	TRBD2	CAGGRGNEQYF	TGCGCCGGGGGGAGAGGTAACGAGCAGTACTTC
-	TRBJ2-7	TRBV9	-	CASSGGDFYEQYF	TGTGCCAGCAGCGGGGGGGACTTCTACGAGCAGTACTTC
-	TRBJ2-5	TRBV4-1	TRBD2	CASSLLAGAKETQYF	TGCGCCAGCAGCCTATTAGCGGGGGCTAAAGAGACCCAGTACTTC
-	TRBJ2-1	TRBV30	TRBD2	CAWSPPLGGEQFF	TGTGCCTGGAGCCCCCCGCTCGGGGGGGAGCAGTTCTTC
-	TRBJ1-2	TRBV2	TRBD1	CASSGQVYGYTF	TGTGCCAGCTCAGGACAGGTCTATGGCTACACCTTC
-	TRBJ2-2	TRBV7-8	-	CASSFAGQPNTGELFF	TGTGCCAGCAGCTTTGCAGGCCAACCGAACACCGGGGAGCTGTTTTTT
-	TRBJ1-2	TRBV2	TRBD1	CASSGDRTQSGGNGYTF	TGTGCCAGCAGCGGGGACAGGACACAGTCTGGAGGCAATGGCTACACCTTC
-	TRBJ2-3	TRBV5-1	-	CASRTGGASSIRTDTQYF	TGCGCCAGCAGGACGGGCGGGGCCTCTAGCATCCGCACAGATACGCAGTATTTT
once	TRBJ1-2	TRBV10-1	-	CASSDYRVVHYGYTF	TGCGCCAGCAGCGATTACAGGGTAGTTCACTATGGCTACACCTTC
-	TRBJ1-5	TRBV9	TRBD1	CASSRGQEPQPQHF	TGTGCCAGCAGCAGAGGACAGGAACCCCAGCCCCAGCATTTT
-	TRBJ1-6	TRBV5-4	TRBD1	CASSPPGTGWNNSPLHF	TGTGCCAGCAGCCCGCCCGGGACAGGGTGGAATAATTCACCCCTCCACTTT
-	TRBJ1-5	TRBV28	TRBD1	CASSMTGGGNQPQHF	TGTGCCAGCAGTATGACAGGGGGGGGCAATCAGCCCCAGCATTTT
-	TRBJ2-1	TRBV5-1	TRBD2	CASSFSGGAKGNEQFF	TGCGCCAGCAGCTTTAGCGGGGGGGCCAAAGGCAATGAGCAGTTCTTC
-	TRBJ2-1	TRBV5-1	TRBD2	CASSLLAAYNEQFF	TGCGCCAGCAGCCTACTAGCGGCCTACAATGAGCAGTTCTTC
-	TRBJ2-6	TRBV19	TRBD1	CASSITPDRGAGANVLTF	TGTGCCAGTAGTATAACCCCCGACAGGGGGGCTGGGGCCAACGTCCTGACTTTC